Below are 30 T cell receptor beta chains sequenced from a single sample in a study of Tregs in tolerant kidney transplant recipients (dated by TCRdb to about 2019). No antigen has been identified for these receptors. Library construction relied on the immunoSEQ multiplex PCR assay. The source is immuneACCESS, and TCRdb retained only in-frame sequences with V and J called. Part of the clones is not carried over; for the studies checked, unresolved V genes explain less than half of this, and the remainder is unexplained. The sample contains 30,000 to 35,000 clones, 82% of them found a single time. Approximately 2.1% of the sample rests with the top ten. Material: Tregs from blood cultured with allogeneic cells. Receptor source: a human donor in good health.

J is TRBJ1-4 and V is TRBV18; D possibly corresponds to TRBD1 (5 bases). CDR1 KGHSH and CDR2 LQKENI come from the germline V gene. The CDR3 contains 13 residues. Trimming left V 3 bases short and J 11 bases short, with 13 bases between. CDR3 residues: CASSPDGGPKLFF. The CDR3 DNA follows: TGTGCCAGCTCACCGGATGGGGGACCTAAACTGTTTTTT. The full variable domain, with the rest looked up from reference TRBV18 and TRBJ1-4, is NAGVMQNPRHLVRRRGQEARLRCSPMKGHSHVYWYRQLPEEGLKFMVYLQKENIIDESGMPKERFSAEFPKEGPSILRIQQVVRGDSAAYFCASSPDGGPKLFFGSGTQLSVL.

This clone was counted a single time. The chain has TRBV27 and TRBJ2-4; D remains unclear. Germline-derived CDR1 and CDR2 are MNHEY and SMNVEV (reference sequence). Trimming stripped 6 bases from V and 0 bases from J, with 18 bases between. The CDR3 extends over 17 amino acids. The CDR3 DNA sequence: TGTGCCAGCAGCCAAGTTGCAGGAATCTTAGCCAAAAACATTCAGTACTTC. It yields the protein CASSQVAGILAKNIQYF.

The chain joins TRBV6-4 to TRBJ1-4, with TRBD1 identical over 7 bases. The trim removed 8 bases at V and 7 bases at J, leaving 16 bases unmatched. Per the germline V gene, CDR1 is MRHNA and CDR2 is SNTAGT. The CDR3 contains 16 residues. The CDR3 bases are TGTGCCAGCCACGGTTCGGCAGGGGGGCGCGGTGAAAAACTGTTTTTT. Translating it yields CASHGSAGGRGEKLFF.

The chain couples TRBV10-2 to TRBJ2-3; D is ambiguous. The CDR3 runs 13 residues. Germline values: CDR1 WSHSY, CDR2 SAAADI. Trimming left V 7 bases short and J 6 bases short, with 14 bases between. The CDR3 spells CASKVRSFDTQYF. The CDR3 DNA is TGCGCCAGCAAGGTCAGGAGTTTTGATACGCAGTATTTT.

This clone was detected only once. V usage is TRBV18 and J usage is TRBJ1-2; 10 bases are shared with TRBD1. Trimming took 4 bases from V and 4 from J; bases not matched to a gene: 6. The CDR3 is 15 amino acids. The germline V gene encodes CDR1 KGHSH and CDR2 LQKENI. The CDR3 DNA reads TGTGCCAGCTCACTAGGACAGGGGGGAACCTATGGCTACACCTTC. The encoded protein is CASSLGQGGTYGYTF. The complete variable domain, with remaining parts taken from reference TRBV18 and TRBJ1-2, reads NAGVMQNPRHLVRRRGQEARLRCSPMKGHSHVYWYRQLPEEGLKFMVYLQKENIIDESGMPKERFSAEFPKEGPSILRIQQVVRGDSAAYFCASSLGQGGTYGYTFGSGTRLTVV.

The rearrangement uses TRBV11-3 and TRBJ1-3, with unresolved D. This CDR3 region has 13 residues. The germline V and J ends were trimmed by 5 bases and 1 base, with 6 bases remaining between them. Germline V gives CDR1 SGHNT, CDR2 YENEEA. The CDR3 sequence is CASSAGSGNTIYF. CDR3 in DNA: TGTGCCAGCAGCGCCGGGTCTGGAAACACCATATATTTT.

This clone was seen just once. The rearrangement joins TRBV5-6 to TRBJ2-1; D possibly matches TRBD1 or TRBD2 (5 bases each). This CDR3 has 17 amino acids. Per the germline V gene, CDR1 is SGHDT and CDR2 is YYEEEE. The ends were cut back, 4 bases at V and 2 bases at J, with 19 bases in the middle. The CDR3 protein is CASSHEIGTFTYNEQFF. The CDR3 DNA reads TGTGCCAGCAGCCACGAGATCGGGACCTTTACCTACAATGAGCAGTTCTTC.

The chain's CDR3 is CASSRGLAGTFTDTQYF. In DNA, the CDR3 is TGTGCCAGCAGCCGGGGACTAGCGGGAACCTTCACAGATACGCAGTATTTT. The V gene is TRBV16, the J gene TRBJ2-3; 13 nucleotides line up with TRBD2. The CDR3 has 17 residues. CDR1 is KGHSY, CDR2 FQNENV, per germline. The V gene end was trimmed by 4 bases and the J gene end by 2 bases; junction bases not matched to a gene: 6.

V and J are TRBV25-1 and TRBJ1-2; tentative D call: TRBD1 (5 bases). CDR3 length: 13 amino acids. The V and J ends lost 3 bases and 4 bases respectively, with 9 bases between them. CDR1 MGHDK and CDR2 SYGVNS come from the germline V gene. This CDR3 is CASSDGAVYGYTF. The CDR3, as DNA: TGTGCCAGCAGTGACGGGGCCGTCTATGGCTACACCTTC.

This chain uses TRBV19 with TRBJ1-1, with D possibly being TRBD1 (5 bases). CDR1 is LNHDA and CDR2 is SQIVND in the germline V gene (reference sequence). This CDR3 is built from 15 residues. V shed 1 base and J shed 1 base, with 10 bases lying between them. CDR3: CASSIVGVANTEAFF. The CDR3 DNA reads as TGTGCCAGTAGTATAGTAGGGGTAGCGAACACTGAAGCTTTCTTT.

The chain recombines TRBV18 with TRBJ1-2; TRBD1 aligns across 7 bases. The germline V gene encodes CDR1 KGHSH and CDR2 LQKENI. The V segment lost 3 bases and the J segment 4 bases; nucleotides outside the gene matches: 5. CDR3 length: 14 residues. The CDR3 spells CASSPGTVGYGYTF. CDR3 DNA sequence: TGTGCCAGCTCACCCGGGACAGTTGGCTATGGCTACACCTTC.

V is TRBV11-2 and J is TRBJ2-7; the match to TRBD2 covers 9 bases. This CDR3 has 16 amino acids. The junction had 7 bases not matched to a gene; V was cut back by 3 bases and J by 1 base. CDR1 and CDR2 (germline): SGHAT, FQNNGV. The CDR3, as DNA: TGTGCCAGCAGCTTCGGTTTGCGGGGGGGATCCTACGAGCAGTACTTC. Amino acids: CASSFGLRGGSYEQYF.

CDR3 sequence reads: CAWSVDPTLHNEQFF. The CDR3 nucleotides read TGTGCCTGGAGTGTGGATCCCACCCTTCACAATGAGCAGTTCTTC. V and J are TRBV30 and TRBJ2-1; no clear D. Deletions cut 0 bases from V and 5 bases from J, with 14 bases between. CDR1 GTSNPN and CDR2 SVGIG come from the germline V gene (reference sequence). This CDR3 has 15 residues.

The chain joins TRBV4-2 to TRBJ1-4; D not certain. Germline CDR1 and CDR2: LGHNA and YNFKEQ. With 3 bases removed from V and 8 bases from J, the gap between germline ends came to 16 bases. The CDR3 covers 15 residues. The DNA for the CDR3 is TGTGCCAGCAGCCAGCACTCGGACCGTAAAGAAAAACTGTTTTTT. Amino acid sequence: CASSQHSDRKEKLFF.

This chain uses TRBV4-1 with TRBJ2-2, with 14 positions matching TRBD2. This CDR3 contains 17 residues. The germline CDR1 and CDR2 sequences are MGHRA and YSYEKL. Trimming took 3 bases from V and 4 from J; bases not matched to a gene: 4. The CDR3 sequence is CASSQGLAGVSTGELFF. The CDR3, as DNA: TGCGCCAGCAGCCAGGGACTAGCGGGGGTGTCCACCGGGGAGCTGTTTTTT.

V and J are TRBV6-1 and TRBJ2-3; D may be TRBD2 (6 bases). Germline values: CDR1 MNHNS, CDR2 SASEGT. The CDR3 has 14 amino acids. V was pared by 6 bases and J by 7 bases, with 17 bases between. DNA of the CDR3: TGTGCCAGCAGGGATCTGACTAGGGCGTATACGCAGTATTTT. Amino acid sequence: CASRDLTRAYTQYF.

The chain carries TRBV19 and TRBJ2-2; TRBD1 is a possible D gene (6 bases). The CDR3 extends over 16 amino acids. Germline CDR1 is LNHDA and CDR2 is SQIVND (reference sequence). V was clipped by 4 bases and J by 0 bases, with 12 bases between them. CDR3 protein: CASSTPTGSNTGELFF. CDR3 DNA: TGTGCCAGTAGTACTCCGACAGGATCGAACACCGGGGAGCTGTTTTTT. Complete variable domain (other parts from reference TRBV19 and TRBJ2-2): DGGITQSPKYLFRKEGQNVTLSCEQNLNHDAMYWYRQDPGQGLRLIYYSQIVNDFQKGDIAEGYSVSREKKESFPLTVTSAQKNPTAFYLCASSTPTGSNTGELFFGEGSRLTVL.

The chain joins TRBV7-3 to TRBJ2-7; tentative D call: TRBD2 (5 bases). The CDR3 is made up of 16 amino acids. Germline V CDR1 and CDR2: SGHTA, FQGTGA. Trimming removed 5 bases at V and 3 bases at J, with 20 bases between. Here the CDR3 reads CASSLSASSRGYEQYF. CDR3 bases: TGTGCCAGCAGCCTAAGCGCTAGCAGTCGGGGCTACGAGCAGTACTTC.

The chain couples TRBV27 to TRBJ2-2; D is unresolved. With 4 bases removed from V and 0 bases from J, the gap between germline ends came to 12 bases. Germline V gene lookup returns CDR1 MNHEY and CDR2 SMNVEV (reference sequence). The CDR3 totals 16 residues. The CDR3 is CASSSLPPPNTGELFF. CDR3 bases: TGTGCCAGCAGTTCCCTCCCTCCACCGAACACCGGGGAGCTGTTTTTT.

CDR3 DNA: TGCGCCAGCAGCTACTACGGGACTAGCGGGGGGTTCACCGGGGAGCTGTTTTTT. Translated, it gives CASSYYGTSGGFTGELFF. J is TRBJ2-2 and V is TRBV5-1, with 15 bases identical to TRBD2. The trim removed 3 bases at V and 4 bases at J, leaving 7 bases unmatched. CDR3 length: 18 amino acids. Germline assignment: CDR1 SGHRS and CDR2 YFSETQ.

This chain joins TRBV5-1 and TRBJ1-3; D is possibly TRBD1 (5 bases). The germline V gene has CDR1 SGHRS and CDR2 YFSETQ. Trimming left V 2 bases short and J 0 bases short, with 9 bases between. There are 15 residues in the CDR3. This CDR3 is CASSLQAASGNTIYF. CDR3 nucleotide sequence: TGCGCCAGCAGCTTACAGGCCGCCTCTGGAAACACCATATATTTT.

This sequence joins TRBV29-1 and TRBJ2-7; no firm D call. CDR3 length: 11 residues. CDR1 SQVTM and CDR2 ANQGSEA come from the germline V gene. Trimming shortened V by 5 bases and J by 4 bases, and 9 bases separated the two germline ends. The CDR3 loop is CSVSPGYEQYF. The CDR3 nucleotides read TGCAGCGTTTCGCCAGGTTACGAGCAGTACTTC.

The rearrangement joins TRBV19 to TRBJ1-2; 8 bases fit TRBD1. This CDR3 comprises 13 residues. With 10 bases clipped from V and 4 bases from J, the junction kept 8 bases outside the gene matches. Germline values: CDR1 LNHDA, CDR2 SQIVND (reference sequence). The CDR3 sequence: CAILDRAGYGYTF. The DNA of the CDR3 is TGTGCCATCCTGGACAGGGCAGGCTATGGCTACACCTTC.

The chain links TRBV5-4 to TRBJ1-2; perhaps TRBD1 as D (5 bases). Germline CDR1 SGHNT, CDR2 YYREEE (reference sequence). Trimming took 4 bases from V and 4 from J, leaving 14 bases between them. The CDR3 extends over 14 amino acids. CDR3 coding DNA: TGTGCCAGCAGCCCCAGGGTGTCGGGCTATGGCTACACCTTC. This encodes CASSPRVSGYGYTF.

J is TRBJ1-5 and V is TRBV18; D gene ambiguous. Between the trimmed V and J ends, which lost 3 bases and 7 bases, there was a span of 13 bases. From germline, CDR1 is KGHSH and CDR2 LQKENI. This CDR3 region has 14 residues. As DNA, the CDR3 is TGTGCCAGCTCACCGTCGGTGGCGGAACAGCCCCAGCATTTT. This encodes CASSPSVAEQPQHF.

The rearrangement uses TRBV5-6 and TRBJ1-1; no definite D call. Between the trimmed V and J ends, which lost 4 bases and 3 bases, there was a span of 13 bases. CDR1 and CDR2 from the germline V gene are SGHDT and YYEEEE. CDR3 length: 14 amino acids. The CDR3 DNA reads TGTGCCAGCAGCCCGGCCCTAGGGTACACTGAAGCTTTCTTT. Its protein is CASSPALGYTEAFF. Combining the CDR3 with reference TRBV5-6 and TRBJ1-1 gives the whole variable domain DAGVTQSPTHLIKTRGQQVTLRCSPKSGHDTVSWYQQALGQGPQFIFQYYEEEERQRGNFPDRFSGHQFPNYSSELNVNALLLGDSALYLCASSPALGYTEAFFGQGTRLTVV.

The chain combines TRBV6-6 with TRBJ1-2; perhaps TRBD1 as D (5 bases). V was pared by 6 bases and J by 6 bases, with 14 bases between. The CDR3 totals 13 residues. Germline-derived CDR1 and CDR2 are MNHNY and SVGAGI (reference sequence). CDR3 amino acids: CASSDSPGDGYTF. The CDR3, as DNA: TGTGCCAGCAGCGACAGCCCTGGGGATGGCTACACCTTC.

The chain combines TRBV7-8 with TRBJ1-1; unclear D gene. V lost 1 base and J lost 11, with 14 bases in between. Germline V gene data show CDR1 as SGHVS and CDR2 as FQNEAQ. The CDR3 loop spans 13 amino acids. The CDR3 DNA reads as TGTGCCAGCAGCTTAGTGTACCAGGACGGGGCTTTCTTT. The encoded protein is CASSLVYQDGAFF. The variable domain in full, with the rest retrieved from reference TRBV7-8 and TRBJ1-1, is GAGVSQSPRYKVAKRGQDVALRCDPISGHVSLFWYQQALGQGPEFLTYFQNEAQLDKSGLPSDRFFAERPEGSVSTLKIQRTQQEDSAVYLCASSLVYQDGAFFGQGTRLTVV.

The CDR3: CASSVSIGLDTEAFF. CDR3 DNA sequence: TGTGCCAGCAGCGTATCAATAGGGTTGGACACTGAAGCTTTCTTT. The chain joins TRBV9 to TRBJ1-1; D unclear. Trimming cost V 1 base and J 3 bases, with 13 bases left between them. There are 15 residues in the CDR3. Germline CDR1 and CDR2: SGDLS and YYNGEE.

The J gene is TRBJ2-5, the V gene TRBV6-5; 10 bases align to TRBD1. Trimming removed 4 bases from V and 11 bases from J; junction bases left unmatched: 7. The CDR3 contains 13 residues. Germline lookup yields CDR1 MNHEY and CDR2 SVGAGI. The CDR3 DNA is TGTGCCAGCAGTTCCCAGGGACAGGGGTGGCAGTACTTC. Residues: CASSSQGQGWQYF.